What follows is one TCR beta chain and its context. Its specificity is not known. Per CD8+ T cell subset, triplicate sorts of 330,000 or so cells each were done. The authors prepared UMI-labeled TRB cDNA libraries by 5' RACE. TCRdb re-called the 5' RACE reads and gives one entry per CDR3 protein, without DNA. The data include about 92,000 distinct CDR3 sequences; the top ten clones carry approximately 1.5%. The data stem from a study of CXCR3-negative and CXCR3-positive naive CD8 T cells. The study's findings and limits: Naive subsets expressed similar surface CD5; TRB CDR3 features served to infer TCR strength. CXCR3-positive naive cells had more hydrophobic TRB CDR3s than CXCR3-negative naive cells. Naive cells that were CXCR3-negative or CXCR3-positive used TRBV-TRBJ genes alike, while memory cells diverged.

The CDR3 sequence is 14 residues long. Germline V gives CDR1 DFQATT, CDR2 SNEGSKA (reference sequence). The chain recombines TRBV20-1 with TRBJ2-7; checking the TCRdb D call of TRBD2 is not possible without DNA. This clonotype was sampled from a human donor in good health. Some clones in this sample may be carry-over from other donors' samples. Material for sequencing was naive CXCR3- CD8+ T cells from blood. The sample's subset: CD45RO-CCR7+CD27+CD95- naive CD8+ T cells lacking CXCR3 (TNR3-). The CDR3 is CSAEGGITSYEQYF.